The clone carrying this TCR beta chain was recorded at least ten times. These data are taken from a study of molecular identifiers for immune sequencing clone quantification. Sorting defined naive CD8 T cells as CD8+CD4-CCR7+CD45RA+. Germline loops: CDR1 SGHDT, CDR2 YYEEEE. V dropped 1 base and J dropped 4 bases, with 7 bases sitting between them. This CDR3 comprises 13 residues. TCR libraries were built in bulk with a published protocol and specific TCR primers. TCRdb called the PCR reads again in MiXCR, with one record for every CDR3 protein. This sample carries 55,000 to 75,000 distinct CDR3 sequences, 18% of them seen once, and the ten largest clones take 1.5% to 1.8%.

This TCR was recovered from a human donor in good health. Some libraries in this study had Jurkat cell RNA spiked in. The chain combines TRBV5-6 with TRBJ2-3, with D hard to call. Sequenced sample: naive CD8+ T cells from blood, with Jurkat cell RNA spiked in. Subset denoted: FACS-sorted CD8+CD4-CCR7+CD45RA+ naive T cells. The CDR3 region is CASSLSFPDTQYF. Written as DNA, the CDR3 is TGTGCCAGCAGCTTGTCGTTTCCAGATACGCAGTATTTT.